These T cell receptor beta chains were read from a single sample in a study of regulatory T cells in long-lasting Graves disease. MiXCR was run by TCRdb on the multiplex PCR reads, yielding one entry per CDR3 protein. Among 380,000 or so distinct CDR3 sequences listed, around 16% were seen once. The data also belong to a second study, concerning T cells in Graves' hyperthyroidism and ophthalmopathy.

The sample was peripheral blood mononuclear cells (PBMCs), taken at new diagnosis, from a patient treated with antithyroid drugs. Receptor source: a woman in her late teens or twenties with Graves disease. Both conserved end residues are part of each CDR3. D genes are given only for firm matches. The size field is filled for only some rows; it gives once, few, many or a size class.

d_call,v_call,j_call,clone_size,cdr3_nt,cdr3_aa
TRBD1,TRBV12-3/TRBV12-4,TRBJ1-2,many,TGTGCCAGCAGTTCATACGAGGGACAGTTAAATGGCTACACCTTC,CASSSYEGQLNGYTF
NA,TRBV24-1,TRBJ2-1,many,TGTGCCACCAGTGATTTCGGACGGGGCGTCTCCTACAATGAGCAGTTCTTC,CATSDFGRGVSYNEQFF
NA,TRBV6-1,TRBJ2-7,many,TGTGCCGCGACCTCCTACGAGCAGTACTTC,CAATSYEQYF
NA,TRBV27,TRBJ1-5,NA,TGTGCCAGCAGTTTCACTCAGCCCCAGCATTTT,CASSFTQPQHF
TRBD1,TRBV3-1,TRBJ2-5,few,TGTGCCAGCAGCCAAGGGACAGGGAAGGTTCGGGGGGAGACCCAGTACTTC,CASSQGTGKVRGETQYF
TRBD2,TRBV27,TRBJ2-7,many,TGTGCCAGCAGTTTAGCGGGGGGGCCTAGCGAGCAGTACTTC,CASSLAGGPSEQYF
NA,TRBV12-3/TRBV12-4,TRBJ1-5,many,TGTGCCAGCGTAGGACAGCTCAATCAGCCCCAGCATTTT,CASVGQLNQPQHF
NA,TRBV11-2,TRBJ2-1,many,TGTGCCAGCAGCTTAGTAAAGGGAAAATCGTACAATGAGCAGTTCTTC,CASSLVKGKSYNEQFF
NA,TRBV2,TRBJ2-2,many,TGTGCCAGCAGGGTCGGGACCCACAACACCGGGGAGCTGTTTTTT,CASRVGTHNTGELFF
TRBD2,TRBV10-3,TRBJ2-3,many,TGTGCCGCAGCGGGAGGTACAGATACGCAGTATTTT,CAAAGGTDTQYF
NA,TRBV20-1,TRBJ1-4,many,TGCAGTGCTAGCCCACAGAATAATGAAAAACTGTTTTTT,CSASPQNNEKLFF
NA,TRBV5-1,TRBJ1-1,many,TGCGCCAGCAGCGTGGACGGGCACACTGAAGCTTTCTTT,CASSVDGHTEAFF
TRBD2,TRBV27,TRBJ2-7,NA,TGTGCCAGCAGCTCCGGGGGGGCGCTTGAGCAGTACTTC,CASSSGGALEQYF
TRBD1,TRBV28,TRBJ1-2,many,TGTGCCAGCAGTCTACCCGGGACAGCCAAAAGGAGAAATGGCTACACCTTC,CASSLPGTAKRRNGYTF
NA,TRBV28,TRBJ1-5,NA,TGTGCCAGCAGTCACCGGGACCCGAATCAGCCCCAGCATTTT,CASSHRDPNQPQHF
NA,TRBV5-1,TRBJ1-3,few,TGCGCCAGCAGCTTGCTCCCAGGCCCGGACTCTGGAAACACCATATATTTT,CASSLLPGPDSGNTIYF
NA,TRBV11-2,TRBJ2-5,many,TGTGCCAGCAGCTTAGATCTAGGTCGGGCGGCGGGCGGCGAGACCCAGTACTTC,CASSLDLGRAAGGETQYF
NA,TRBV7-2,TRBJ2-5,many,TGTGCCAGCAGACTTACAGGAGGCTCCGGGGAGACCCAGTACTTC,CASRLTGGSGETQYF
NA,TRBV2,TRBJ1-1,many,TGTGCCAGCAGTGAAGCGACAGGAGGCATGACTGAAGCTTTCTTT,CASSEATGGMTEAFF
TRBD1,TRBV2,TRBJ1-1,NA,TGTGCCAGCAGCAGGGACAGGGGACTGACGAGGACTGAAGCTTTCTTT,CASSRDRGLTRTEAFF
TRBD1,TRBV5-1,TRBJ2-1,many,TGCGCCAGCAGCCGGACAGGGCCCTACAATGAGCAGTTCTTC,CASSRTGPYNEQFF
TRBD2,TRBV9,TRBJ2-3,NA,TGTGCCAGCGGGGAAGGGACTAGCGGGGTCACAGATACGCAGTATTTT,CASGEGTSGVTDTQYF
NA,TRBV29-1,TRBJ1-1,few,TGCAGCGTGGGAAAGGGAACCGTGAACACTGAAGCTTTCTTT,CSVGKGTVNTEAFF
NA,TRBV6-9,TRBJ1-2,NA,TGTGCCAGCAGTTACTATGGGTCCCGAGGAGCTAACTATGGCTACACCTTC,CASSYYGSRGANYGYTF
NA,TRBV5-4,TRBJ2-5,NA,TGTGCCAGCAGCCCAAATCTGGGGGCGGAGACCCAGTACTTC,CASSPNLGAETQYF
TRBD1,TRBV6-5,TRBJ1-1,many,TGTGCCAGCAGTTACAACAGGGGGTCCCTGAACACTGAAGCTTTCTTT,CASSYNRGSLNTEAFF
TRBD2,TRBV7-3,TRBJ2-4,many,TGTGCCAGCAGCCCGATGGCACGCGGGAGAGGAGTAAACATTCAGTACTTC,CASSPMARGRGVNIQYF
TRBD1,TRBV11-1,TRBJ1-1,many,TGTGCCAGCAGCCTACCGACAGGGGGTATCACTGAAGCTTTCTTT,CASSLPTGGITEAFF
TRBD1,TRBV9,TRBJ2-3,NA,TGTGCCAGCACCCCGGACAGGGGGCTAGATACGCAGTATTTT,CASTPDRGLDTQYF
NA,TRBV11-2,TRBJ2-3,many,TGTGCCAGCAGCTTAGATTACGGATACACAGATACGCAGTATTTT,CASSLDYGYTDTQYF
NA,TRBV30,TRBJ1-2,many,TGTGCCTGGAGATCCAGGGTCGGAAGCTATGGCTACACCTTC,CAWRSRVGSYGYTF
TRBD1,TRBV15,TRBJ1-4,few,TGTGCCACCAGCGAACCGGGACAGGGGAGTGAAAAACTGTTTTTT,CATSEPGQGSEKLFF
NA,TRBV30,TRBJ1-1,once,TGTGCCTGGATGGGACGGGGGGTGACTGAAGCTTTCTTT,CAWMGRGVTEAFF
NA,TRBV13,TRBJ1-1,many,TGTGCCAGCAGCTCTTACAGGGAGACTGAAGCTTTCTTT,CASSSYRETEAFF
TRBD2,TRBV20-1,TRBJ2-7,many,TGCAGTGCTAGAGATGTGCGGGAGGTTGGGCACGAGCAGTACTTC,CSARDVREVGHEQYF
NA,TRBV30,TRBJ2-3,many,TGTGCCTGGGGGGGGGGCTTGAATACGCAGTATTTT,CAWGGGLNTQYF
NA,TRBV6-1,TRBJ1-1,many,TGTGCCAGCCCCCCCCCGCGTGGAAGATCCACTGAAGCTTTCTTT,CASPPPRGRSTEAFF
NA,TRBV12-3/TRBV12-4,TRBJ1-1,many,TGTGCCAGCAGTTTAGGGCCGGACACTGAAGCTTTCTTT,CASSLGPDTEAFF
TRBD2,TRBV10-1,TRBJ2-7,many,TGTGCCAGCAGTGATTCTTTCGGGACTAGCGGGGGGGTCTACGAGCAGTACTTC,CASSDSFGTSGGVYEQYF
TRBD2,TRBV7-9,TRBJ2-3,NA,TGTGCCAGCGATAGCGGGGGCTACACAGATACGCAGTATTTT,CASDSGGYTDTQYF
NA,TRBV18,TRBJ1-5,many,TGTGCCAGCCGCAGGGATAGCAATCAGCCCCAGCATTTT,CASRRDSNQPQHF
TRBD1,TRBV5-1,TRBJ1-5,NA,TGCGCCAGCAGTTTGGGGACAGGAGATAACAATCAGCCCCAGCATTTT,CASSLGTGDNNQPQHF
NA,TRBV30,TRBJ1-1,many,TGTGCCTGGGGCCTTACAGTTGAAGCTTTCTTT,CAWGLTVEAFF
TRBD2,TRBV5-1,TRBJ2-7,many,TGCGCCAGCAGCCCTAGCGGGGGGCCCTACGAGCAGTACTTC,CASSPSGGPYEQYF
NA,TRBV29-1,TRBJ2-1,few,TGCAGCGTTGGTCAGGCGCTCGTGGGGTCCTACAATGAGCAGTTCTTC,CSVGQALVGSYNEQFF
NA,TRBV7-2,TRBJ1-5,NA,TGTGCCAGCAGCTTAATCGGGGCAGGGGCACTAAGCAATCAGCCCCAGCATTTT,CASSLIGAGALSNQPQHF
TRBD2,TRBV11-1,TRBJ2-5,NA,TGTGCCAGCAGCCCCAGACGACTAGCGGGGGTGGGGGAGACCCAGTACTTC,CASSPRRLAGVGETQYF